This is a list of T cell receptor beta chains from one sample in a study of T cell responses to AZD1222 COVID-19 vaccine. The table came from immunoSEQ multiplex PCR; TCRdb's copy has only in-frame clones and leaves some out. The data contain 90,000 to 120,000 clones, 87% of them seen just once; the ten biggest clones take up about 2.5%. The sample in question was peripheral blood, obtained 28 days after the second AZD1222 dose. The receptors here all came from an adult who received the AZD1222 COVID-19 vaccine. Both conserved end residues are part of each CDR3. The D gene is left open where the match is weak. Clone size, where shown, is once, few, many, or a class for clones that have expanded.

>TRBJ2-5|-|TRBD2|TRBV13
CASSLSTGTSGQETQYF
TGTGCCAGCAGCTTATCTACCGGGACTAGCGGACAAGAGACCCAGTACTTC
>TRBJ2-7|-|TRBD2|TRBV3-1/TRBV3-2
CASSQGPGGSGREQYF
TGTGCCAGCAGCCAAGGCCCCGGGGGGAGCGGGAGGGAGCAGTACTTC
>TRBJ2-1|-|TRBD2|TRBV2
CASSEAVGASGYNEQFF
TGTGCCAGCAGTGAAGCTGTCGGCGCTAGCGGATACAATGAGCAGTTCTTC
>TRBJ2-7|few|TRBD2|TRBV18
CASSPQRDESYEQYF
TGTGCCAGCTCACCTCAGCGGGACGAATCCTACGAGCAGTACTTC
>TRBJ2-2|-|TRBD2|TRBV6-2/TRBV6-3
CASSGTSGRPANTGELFF
TGTGCCAGCAGTGGGACTAGCGGGAGGCCCGCGAACACCGGGGAGCTGTTTTTT
>TRBJ2-3|-|-|TRBV7-9
CASSLEGGGTDTQYF
TGTGCCAGCAGCTTAGAGGGAGGGGGAACAGATACGCAGTATTTT
>TRBJ2-6|-|-|TRBV28
CASSLGGINSGANVLTF
TGTGCCAGCAGTTTAGGGGGTATAAACTCTGGGGCCAACGTCCTGACTTTC
>TRBJ2-7|few|-|TRBV4-1
CASSQGFRTSSYEQYF
TGCGCCAGCAGCCAAGGGTTCAGAACCAGCTCCTACGAGCAGTACTTC
>TRBJ1-4|-|-|TRBV18
CASSLKGEKLFF
TGTGCCAGCTCACTTAAGGGTGAAAAACTGTTTTTT
>TRBJ1-2|-|-|TRBV19
CASSTGGTLGYGYTF
TGTGCCAGTAGTACGGGGGGCACACTCGGGTATGGCTACACCTTC
>TRBJ2-1|-|-|TRBV7-2
CASSPGMGPYNERFF
TGTGCCAGCAGCCCTGGGATGGGACCCTACAATGAGCGGTTCTTC
>TRBJ1-2|-|-|TRBV5-1
CASSLEGLSGGYTF
TGCGCCAGCAGCTTGGAAGGGCTGTCAGGTGGCTACACCTTC
>TRBJ1-5|-|-|TRBV28
CASSWNQPQHF
TGTGCCAGCAGTTGGAACCAGCCCCAGCATTTT
>TRBJ1-5|once|TRBD1|TRBV9
CASSGDGQADQPQHF
TGTGCCAGCAGCGGAGACGGACAGGCGGATCAGCCCCAGCATTTT
>TRBJ2-1|-|TRBD2|TRBV5-6
CASSLGGLAGAVNEQFF
TGTGCCAGCAGCTTAGGCGGACTAGCGGGAGCGGTCAATGAGCAGTTCTTC
>TRBJ1-6|-|-|TRBV3-1/TRBV3-2
CASSQDGAYNSPLHF
TGTGCCAGCAGCCAAGATGGGGCCTATAATTCACCCCTCCACTTT
>TRBJ1-2|-|TRBD1|TRBV28
CASSPTEEGAYGYTF
TGTGCCAGCAGTCCCACGGAAGAGGGGGCCTATGGCTACACCTTC
>TRBJ1-2|-|-|TRBV29-1
CSVDQLNYGYTF
TGCAGCGTGGACCAGTTAAACTATGGCTACACCTTC
>TRBJ2-7|-|-|TRBV25-1
CASSESSHEQYF
TGTGCCAGCAGTGAGTCCTCCCACGAGCAGTACTTC
>TRBJ2-2|-|-|TRBV19
CASSIVWGANTGELFF
TGTGCCAGTAGTATTGTTTGGGGAGCGAACACCGGGGAGCTGTTTTTT
>TRBJ2-2|-|-|TRBV19
CASRVAGAGIGELFF
TGTGCCAGTAGGGTGGCCGGGGCAGGGATCGGGGAGCTGTTTTTT
>TRBJ1-6|-|-|TRBV6-5
CASRSATRFTPLHF
TGTGCCAGCAGGTCGGCAACCAGGTTTACACCCCTCCACTTT
>TRBJ1-5|-|-|TRBV6-5
CASSYDGTINQPQHF
TGTGCCAGCAGTTACGACGGGACAATCAATCAGCCCCAGCATTTT
>TRBJ1-2|-|-|TRBV7-2
CASSRTDDYGYTF
TGTGCCAGCAGCAGGACCGATGACTATGGCTACACCTTC
>TRBJ1-3|-|-|TRBV12-3/TRBV12-4
CASSPSSNTIYF
TGTGCCAGCAGTCCCTCGAGTAACACCATATATTTT
>TRBJ1-3|-|-|TRBV7-6
CASSLVPPPLSGNTIYF
TGTGCCAGCAGCTTAGTCCCCCCTCCTCTCTCTGGAAACACCATATATTTT
>TRBJ1-3|-|-|TRBV6-2/TRBV6-3
CASSYRPTGTGNTIYF
TGTGCCAGCAGTTATCGCCCTACAGGGACTGGAAACACCATATATTTT
>TRBJ2-7|-|TRBD1|TRBV2
CASGGQSYEQYF
TGTGCCAGCGGGGGACAGAGCTACGAGCAGTACTTC
>TRBJ2-7|-|TRBD1|TRBV7-9
CASSRAGGRVGSYEQYF
TGTGCCAGCAGTCGCGCAGGGGGCCGAGTTGGGTCCTACGAGCAGTACTTC
>TRBJ2-3|-|TRBD2|TRBV7-9
CASVQSGSGLSLADTQYF
TGTGCCAGCGTTCAAAGTGGTAGCGGGTTGAGCCTGGCAGATACGCAGTATTTT
>TRBJ2-1|-|TRBD2|TRBV18
CASSPYMLGLAGSYNEQFF
TGTGCCAGCTCACCATATATGTTGGGACTAGCGGGATCCTACAATGAGCAGTTCTTC
>TRBJ2-7|once|TRBD2|TRBV20-1
CSAGRTSYDF
TGCAGTGCTGGGAGGACTAGCTACGACTTC
>TRBJ2-3|-|TRBD2|TRBV29-1
CSVEETGTSGTDTQYF
TGCAGCGTTGAGGAGACCGGGACTAGCGGCACAGATACGCAGTATTTT
>TRBJ2-2|-|-|TRBV18
CASSPAPGDTGELFF
TGTGCCAGCTCACCTGCACCGGGGGATACCGGGGAGCTGTTTTTT
>TRBJ2-5|-|-|TRBV12-3/TRBV12-4
CASSLQETQYF
TGTGCCAGCAGTTTACAAGAGACCCAGTACTTC
>TRBJ1-4|-|-|TRBV7-6
CASSPVVRNEKLFF
TGTGCCAGCAGTCCTGTCGTTAGGAATGAAAAACTGTTTTTT
>TRBJ2-1|few|TRBD2|TRBV27
CASSLSGNHRNEQFF
TGTGCCAGCAGTCTTAGCGGGAATCACCGTAATGAGCAGTTCTTC
>TRBJ2-7|-|TRBD2|TRBV7-2
CASSLGVRTSPYF
TGTGCCAGCAGCTTAGGAGTCCGGACTAGTCCGTACTTC
>TRBJ1-4|-|-|TRBV15
CATSGDREKLFF
TGTGCCACCAGCGGAGACAGGGAAAAACTGTTTTTT
>TRBJ1-3|-|-|TRBV11-2
CASSFLDPGVVGNTIYF
TGTGCCAGCAGCTTCTTAGACCCGGGAGTTGTTGGAAACACCATATATTTT
>TRBJ2-1|-|-|TRBV11-2
CASSFAGADNEQFF
TGTGCCAGCAGCTTTGCGGGTGCGGACAATGAGCAGTTCTTC
>TRBJ2-2|-|TRBD2|TRBV27
CASSSRTSGSYSGELFF
TGTGCCAGCAGTTCCCGGACTAGCGGGAGTTATTCCGGGGAGCTGTTTTTT
>TRBJ1-5|-|-|TRBV24-1
CATSDGRTASNQPQHF
TGTGCCACCAGTGATGGCCGAACAGCTAGCAATCAGCCCCAGCATTTT
>TRBJ1-1|once|-|TRBV7-3
CASSRGPDTEAFF
TGTGCCAGCAGCCGGGGGCCGGACACTGAAGCTTTCTTT
>TRBJ2-5|-|TRBD2|TRBV27
CASSESGTRRETQYF
TGTGCCAGCAGTGAAAGCGGGACCCGAAGGGAGACCCAGTACTTC
>TRBJ2-2|-|-|TRBV19
CASRTTERTGELFF
TGTGCCAGTAGAACGACAGAACGAACCGGGGAGCTGTTTTTT
>TRBJ2-2|-|TRBD2|TRBV4-1
CASSLSSGTNTGELFF
TGCGCCAGCAGCCTCTCTAGCGGGACCAACACCGGGGAGCTGTTTTTT
>TRBJ1-5|-|TRBD1|TRBV5-1
CASSPGQNSNQPQHF
TGCGCCAGCAGCCCGGGACAGAATAGCAATCAGCCCCAGCATTTT
>TRBJ2-3|-|-|TRBV9
CASSVRHERWDTQYF
TGTGCCAGCAGCGTGCGTCACGAGAGGTGGGATACGCAGTATTTT
>TRBJ2-5|-|-|TRBV4-2
CASSQDTTERETQYF
TGTGCCAGCAGCCAAGATACGACCGAGCGAGAGACCCAGTACTTC
>TRBJ2-7|-|TRBD2|TRBV5-1
CASSLKGTSVEQYF
TGCGCCAGCAGCTTGAAAGGGACTAGCGTCGAGCAGTACTTC
>TRBJ1-4|-|-|TRBV27
CASSLGGFNEKLFF
TGTGCCAGCAGTTTAGGGGGGTTTAATGAAAAACTGTTTTTT
>TRBJ1-3|-|-|TRBV28
CASSLLAQAFSGNTIYF
TGTGCCAGCAGTTTATTAGCCCAGGCTTTCTCTGGAAACACCATATATTTT